The rows below give T cell receptor beta chains drawn from one sample of a study of control samples from healthy donors and cancer patients. Repertoires were generated with immunoSEQ multiplex PCR, while TCRdb's copy carries only in-frame clones and drops some. The table lists some 120,000 clones, about 95% of them singletons. The sample taken for sequencing was blood. The receptors originated from a man aged 25-40 years in good health. Both conserved end residues are part of each CDR3. The D gene is left open where the match is weak. The size field is filled for only some rows; it gives once, few, many or a size class.

size | J | D | V | DNA | CDR3
. | TRBJ2-1 | . | TRBV3-1/TRBV3-2 | TGTGCCAGCAGCCAAGTGGGTGGGTATGAGCAGTTCTTC | CASSQVGGYEQFF
. | TRBJ1-4 | . | TRBV6-4 | TGTGCCAGCAGTGAGGGCAGGGGCGACTCTGAAAAACTGTTTTTT | CASSEGRGDSEKLFF
. | TRBJ2-7 | TRBD2 | TRBV19 | TGTGCCAGTAGTATAGGCTCGGGGGGGCCTTACTACGAGCAGTACTTC | CASSIGSGGPYYEQYF
. | TRBJ2-3 | . | TRBV5-1 | TGCGCCAGCAGCTTGACGGGCCATCCTTTAGATACGCAGTATTTT | CASSLTGHPLDTQYF
. | TRBJ2-5 | . | TRBV5-1 | TGCGCCAGCAGCTTGGGTCAGAGGGAAAAGACCCAGTACTTC | CASSLGQREKTQYF
. | TRBJ1-3 | . | TRBV19 | TGTGCCAGTAGTAGGCTCTTGGGGCCTGGAAACACCATATATTTT | CASSRLLGPGNTIYF
. | TRBJ1-1 | TRBD1 | TRBV30 | TGTGCCTGGACCTCCCGGGACAGGGCGAACACTGAAGCTTTCTTT | CAWTSRDRANTEAFF
. | TRBJ2-2 | TRBD2 | TRBV11-2 | TGTGCCAGCAGCCCTGGACTAGCGGGGGGCGTCCTCACCGGGGAGCTGTTTTTT | CASSPGLAGGVLTGELFF
. | TRBJ2-3 | TRBD2 | TRBV6-8 | TGTGCCAGCAGCTGCCATAGCGGGGGGCCCACAGATACGCAGTATTTT | CASSCHSGGPTDTQYF
. | TRBJ1-2 | TRBD1 | TRBV7-8 | TGTGCCAGCAGCTTAAGGGGGACAGGGGGCTCCAACTATGGCTACACCTTC | CASSLRGTGGSNYGYTF
. | TRBJ1-4 | TRBD1 | TRBV5-1 | TGCGCCAGCAGCCCCGGTATTGGACAGGGCGATAATGAAAAACTGTTTTTT | CASSPGIGQGDNEKLFF
. | TRBJ1-2 | TRBD1 | TRBV9 | TGTGCCAGCCAGGGGGTTGGCGGCTACACCTTC | CASQGVGGYTF
. | TRBJ1-4 | . | TRBV19 | TGTGCCAGTATCGATCTGTCAACTAATGAAAAACTGTTTTTT | CASIDLSTNEKLFF
. | TRBJ1-5 | . | TRBV7-9 | TGTGCCAGCAGCCGTGAGGGAACGGGCAATCAGCCCCAGCATTTT | CASSREGTGNQPQHF
. | TRBJ1-2 | . | TRBV7-3 | TGTGCCAGCAGCTTAATAGGGAGACAGTCTAACTATGGCTACACCTTC | CASSLIGRQSNYGYTF
once | TRBJ2-7 | . | TRBV6-2/TRBV6-3 | TGTGCCAGCAGTCTACTATCCCCTCTTTCTAGCGTCAGATACGAGCAGTACTTC | CASSLLSPLSSVRYEQYF
. | TRBJ2-7 | . | TRBV7-2 | TGTGCCAGCAGCCTCCATGACTGGCCGACGGGGGAGCAGTACTTC | CASSLHDWPTGEQYF
once | TRBJ1-2 | . | TRBV11-2 | TGTGCCAGCAGCTTCACCGACAGTAACTATGGCTACACCTTC | CASSFTDSNYGYTF
. | TRBJ2-7 | TRBD2 | TRBV28 | TGTGCCAGCAGCTGGACTAGCGGGGCCTCCTACGAGCAGTACTTC | CASSWTSGASYEQYF
. | TRBJ1-5 | TRBD1 | TRBV7-9 | TGTGCCAGCAGCTCATGGACAGGGGGCGGCAATCAGCCCCAGCATTTT | CASSSWTGGGNQPQHF
. | TRBJ2-5 | TRBD1 | TRBV27 | TGTGCCAGCAGTTTAACAGGGGGCCGGCGGGAGACCCAGTACTTC | CASSLTGGRRETQYF
. | TRBJ1-5 | . | TRBV30 | TGTGCCTGGAGTGGGGAGGCAAATCAGCCCCAGCATTTT | CAWSGEANQPQHF
. | TRBJ1-6 | . | TRBV9 | TGTGCCAGCAGTCCTGGGGAAAATAATTCACCCCTCCACTTT | CASSPGENNSPLHF
once | TRBJ1-4 | . | TRBV15 | TGTGCCACCAGCAGAGATCTAGCAGGGCATATGTTTTTT | CATSRDLAGHMFF
. | TRBJ1-4 | . | TRBV9 | TGTGCCAGCAGCGTCGCGGGGGTTGGGGAAAAACTGTTTTTT | CASSVAGVGEKLFF
. | TRBJ2-7 | . | TRBV27 | TGTGCCAGCAGTTTCCTCGGACAAGCCTACGAGCAGTACTTC | CASSFLGQAYEQYF
. | TRBJ2-5 | TRBD2 | TRBV6-4 | TGTGCCACCCCGGGAGGGGAGAACTTC | CATPGGENF
. | TRBJ1-5 | . | TRBV6-5 | TGTGCCAGCAGTTATTCGCGGGGTCAGCCCCAGCATTTT | CASSYSRGQPQHF
. | TRBJ2-1 | . | TRBV30 | TGTGCCGGAACCCAAGCAGGGGACTACAATGAGCAGTTCTTC | CAGTQAGDYNEQFF
. | TRBJ2-2 | . | TRBV29-1 | TGCAGCGTTGGTTCAGGGGCCAACACCGGGGAGCTGTTTTTT | CSVGSGANTGELFF
. | TRBJ1-1 | . | TRBV5-1 | TGCGCCAGCAGCCTGAGAGCCCGGCCCACTGAAGCTTTCTTT | CASSLRARPTEAFF
. | TRBJ1-5 | TRBD1 | TRBV28 | TGTGCCAGCAGTTTTAGACAGGGTTTGAGCAATCAGCCCCAGCATTTT | CASSFRQGLSNQPQHF
once | TRBJ1-1 | . | TRBV6-2/TRBV6-3 | TGTGCCAGCAGTTACGATTTTTTCTCTGAAGCTTTCTTT | CASSYDFFSEAFF
once | TRBJ1-5 | . | TRBV2 | TGTGCCAGCAGTGAGGGGAGTCAGCCCCAGCATTTT | CASSEGSQPQHF
. | TRBJ1-1 | . | TRBV15 | TGTGCCACCAGCCCCTCCCGGGGAGGGGGGGCTTTCTTT | CATSPSRGGGAFF
. | TRBJ2-7 | . | TRBV6-6 | TGTGCCAGCAGTGACTTATACGAGCAGTACTTC | CASSDLYEQYF
. | TRBJ2-7 | . | TRBV4-3 | TGCGCCAGCAGCCAAGAGGAAGGTTACGAGCAGTACTTC | CASSQEEGYEQYF
. | TRBJ1-6 | . | TRBV9 | TGTGCCAGCAGCGTAGACCCAGAGGCTATTTCACCCCTCCACTTT | CASSVDPEAISPLHF
. | TRBJ1-1 | . | TRBV27 | TGTGCCAGCAGTTTTAAGAGGGGGAACACTGAAGCTTTCTTT | CASSFKRGNTEAFF
once | TRBJ2-2 | TRBD1 | TRBV5-5 | TGTGCCAGCAGGAACCGGGACAGGGGAACCGGGGAGCTGTTTTTT | CASRNRDRGTGELFF
. | TRBJ1-5 | . | TRBV4-2 | TGTGCCAGCAGCCAAGGCCCCCTAGATCAGCCCCAGCATTTT | CASSQGPLDQPQHF
. | TRBJ1-2 | TRBD1 | TRBV6-4 | TGTGCCAGCAGTGAGTACGCCGGGACAGGGTTTGATGGAGGCTACACCTTC | CASSEYAGTGFDGGYTF